The source of this TCR beta chain is a study of shared clonotypes between healthy human individuals. This clone occurred many times. The CDR3 has 17 amino acids. V lost 6 bases, J lost 5 bases, and 27 bases lay in between. Germline V gives CDR1 SGHNT, CDR2 YYREEE (reference sequence). Genomic DNA (from each subset) was split evenly across several immunoSEQ plates. The data were produced by immunoSEQ multiplex PCR, yet TCRdb's version contains in-frame clones alone and is incomplete. The sample includes some 700,000 clones, around 91% seen only once; the top ten take more than 30%. Material: memory CD8+ T cells from PBMCs. Described subset: CD45RO+ cells pooled with CCR7-negative TemRA cells. The J gene is TRBJ2-7, the V gene TRBV5-4; possibly TRBD2 for D (6 bases). The receptor's source is a man aged 18-30 years in good health. Some clones in this sample may be carry-over from other donors' samples. CDR3 coding DNA: TGTGCCAGCACCCGGTCCCCCGCGGGGTCCCTCCAGGACGAGCAGTACTTC. Protein sequence: CASTRSPAGSLQDEQYF.